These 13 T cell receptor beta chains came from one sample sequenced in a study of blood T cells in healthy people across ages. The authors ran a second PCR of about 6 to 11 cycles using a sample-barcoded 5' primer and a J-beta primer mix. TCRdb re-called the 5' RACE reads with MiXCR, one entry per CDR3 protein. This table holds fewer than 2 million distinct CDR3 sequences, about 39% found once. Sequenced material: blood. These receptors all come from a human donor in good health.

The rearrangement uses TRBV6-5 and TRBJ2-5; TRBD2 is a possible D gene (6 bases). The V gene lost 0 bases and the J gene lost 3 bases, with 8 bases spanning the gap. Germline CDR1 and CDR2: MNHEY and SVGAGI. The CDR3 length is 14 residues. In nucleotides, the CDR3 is TGTGCCAGCAGTTACTCCTGGGGGGAAGAGACCCAGTACTTC. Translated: CASSYSWGEETQYF.

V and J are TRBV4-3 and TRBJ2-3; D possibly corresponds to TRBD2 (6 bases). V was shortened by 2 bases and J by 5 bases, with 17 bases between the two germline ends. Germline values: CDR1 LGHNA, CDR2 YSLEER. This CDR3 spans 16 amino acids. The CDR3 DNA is TGCGCCAGCAGCCAACTTATTATGGGGGGAAGAGATACGCAGTATTTT. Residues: CASSQLIMGGRDTQYF.

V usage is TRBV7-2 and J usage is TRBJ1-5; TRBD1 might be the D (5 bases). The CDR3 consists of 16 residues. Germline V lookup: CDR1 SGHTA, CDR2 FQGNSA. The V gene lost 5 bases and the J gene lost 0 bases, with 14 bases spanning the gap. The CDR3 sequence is CASSPTYRRSNQPQHF. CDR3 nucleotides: TGTGCCAGCAGCCCTACTTACAGGCGTAGCAATCAGCCCCAGCATTTT.

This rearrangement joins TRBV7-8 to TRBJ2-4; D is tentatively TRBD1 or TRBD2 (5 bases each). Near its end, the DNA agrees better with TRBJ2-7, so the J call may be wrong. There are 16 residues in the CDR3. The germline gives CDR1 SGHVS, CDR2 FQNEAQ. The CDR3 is CANRPDRDGKFYEQYF. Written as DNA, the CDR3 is TGTGCCAACAGACCCGACCGGGACGGAAAGTTCTACGAGCAGTACTTC.

CDR3 DNA: TGTGCCAGCAGTCCCGGACCCGTAACCCACGAACAGTACTTC. Translating gives CASSPGPVTHEQYF. The V gene is TRBV7-6, the J gene TRBJ2-4; D unresolved. The CDR3 consists of 14 residues. The V end was cut by 6 bases, the J end by 13 bases, with 22 bases between. The germline V gene encodes CDR1 SGHVS and CDR2 FNYEAQ.

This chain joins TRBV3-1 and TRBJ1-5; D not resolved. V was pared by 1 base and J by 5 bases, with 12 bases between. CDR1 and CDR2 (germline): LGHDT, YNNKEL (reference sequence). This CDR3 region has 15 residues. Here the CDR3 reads CASSQGAHVDQPQHF. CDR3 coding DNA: TGTGCCAGCAGCCAAGGGGCCCACGTGGATCAGCCCCAGCATTTT. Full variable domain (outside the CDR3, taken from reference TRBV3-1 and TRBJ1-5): DTAVSQTPKYLVTQMGNDKSIKCEQNLGHDTMYWYKQDSKKFLKIMFSYNNKELIINETVPNRFSPKSPDKAHLNLHINSLELGDSAVYFCASSQGAHVDQPQHFGDGTRLSIL.

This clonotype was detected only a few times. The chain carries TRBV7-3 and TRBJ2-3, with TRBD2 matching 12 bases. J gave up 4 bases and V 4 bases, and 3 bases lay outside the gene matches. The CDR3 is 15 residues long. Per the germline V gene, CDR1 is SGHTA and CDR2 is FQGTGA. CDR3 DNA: TGTGCCAGCAGCTGGACTAGCGGGGTATCAGATACGCAGTATTTT. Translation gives CASSWTSGVSDTQYF.

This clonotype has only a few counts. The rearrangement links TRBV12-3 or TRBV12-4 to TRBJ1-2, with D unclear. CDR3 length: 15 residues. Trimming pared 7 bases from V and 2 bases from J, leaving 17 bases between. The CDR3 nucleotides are TGTGCCAGCACCTTCCGAGAGTTTCAAAACTATGGCTACACCTTC. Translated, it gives CASTFREFQNYGYTF.

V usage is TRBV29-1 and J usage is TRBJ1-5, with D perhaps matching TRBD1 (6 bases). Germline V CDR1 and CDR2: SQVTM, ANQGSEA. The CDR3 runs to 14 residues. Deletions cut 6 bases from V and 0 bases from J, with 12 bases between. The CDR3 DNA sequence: TGCAGCGTCCGGGACACCCTTAGCAATCAGCCCCAGCATTTT. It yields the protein CSVRDTLSNQPQHF.

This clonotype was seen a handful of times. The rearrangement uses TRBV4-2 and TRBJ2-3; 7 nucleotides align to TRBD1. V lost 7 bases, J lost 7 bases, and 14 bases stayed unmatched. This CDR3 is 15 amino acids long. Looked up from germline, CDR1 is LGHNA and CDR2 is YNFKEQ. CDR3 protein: CASTVGDSPGYTQYF. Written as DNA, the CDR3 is TGTGCCAGCACCGTCGGGGACAGTCCCGGGTATACGCAGTATTTT.

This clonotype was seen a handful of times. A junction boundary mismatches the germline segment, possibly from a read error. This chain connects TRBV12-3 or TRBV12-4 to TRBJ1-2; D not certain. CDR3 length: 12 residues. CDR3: CANSLIGDGYTF. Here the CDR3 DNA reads TGTGCCAACAGTTTGATTGGGGATGGCTACACCTTC.

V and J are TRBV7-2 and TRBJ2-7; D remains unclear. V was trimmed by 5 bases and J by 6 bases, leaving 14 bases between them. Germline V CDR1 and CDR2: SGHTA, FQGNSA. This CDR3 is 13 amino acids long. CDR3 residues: CASSVRMGCEQYF. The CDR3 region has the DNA TGTGCCAGCAGCGTTCGGATGGGCTGCGAGCAGTACTTC.

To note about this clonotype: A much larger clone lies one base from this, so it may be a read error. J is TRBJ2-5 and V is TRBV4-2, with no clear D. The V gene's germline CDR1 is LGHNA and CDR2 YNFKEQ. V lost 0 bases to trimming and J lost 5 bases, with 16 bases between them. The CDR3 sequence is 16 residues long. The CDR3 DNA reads TGTGCCAGCAGCCAAGAGCTGGTGGTAGAGGTGGAGACCCAGTACTTC. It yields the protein CASSQELVVEVETQYF.